This TCR beta chain was retrieved from a study of shared clonotypes between healthy human individuals. DNA at approximately 200 ng, 25,000 to 35,000 T cell genomes, went into sorted-subset replicate PCRs. The assay was immunoSEQ multiplex PCR, and TCRdb's table has in-frame clones only and misses some. The sample carries 850,000 to 1,100,000 clones, approximately 80% recorded once. This receptor was obtained from a man between 18 and 29 years old in good health. Some clones in this sample may be carry-over from other donors' samples. Sequencing was done on a sample of memory CD4+ T cells from PBMCs. The subset was: CD45RA-negative fraction.

DNA for the CDR3: TGTGCCACCAGAAGCTGGGGGGCACAGCAGCCCCAGCATTTT. This gives the protein CATRSWGAQQPQHF. The chain couples TRBV15 to TRBJ1-5, with D tentatively TRBD1 (6 bases). Trimming took 6 bases from V and 7 from J, leaving 16 bases between them. The CDR3 contains 14 residues. Per the germline V gene, CDR1 is LNHNV and CDR2 is YYDKDF (reference sequence).